A single TCR beta chain is shown here with its context. Antigen unknown. The data belong to a study of cytomegalovirus exposure and HLA in healthy donors. Across the whole study: An early release of data contained approximately 80 million unique TCRs, which came from HLA-typed donors. Study results and caveats: V segments that were indistinguishable, TRBV6-2 and TRBV6-3 among them, were omitted from analysis.

Germline V gene data show CDR1 as SGHTA and CDR2 as FQGNSA. V lost 3 bases, J lost 4 bases, and 6 bases lay in between. The CDR3 covers 12 residues. The PCR used 60 Vbeta and 13 Jbeta primers. Here immunoSEQ multiplex PCR was the method, and the copy in TCRdb shows in-frame clones only, minus some. The table shows 140,000 to 150,000 clones, with approximately 80% occurring only once. Sequencing was carried out using PBMCs. The clonotype originates from a woman aged 18 to 35 in good health and CMV-seropositive. The chain links TRBV7-2 to TRBJ1-2; D not resolved. CDR3 DNA: TGTGCCAGCAGCTTCACAGCCTATGGCTACACCTTC. Translated, it gives CASSFTAYGYTF.